This T cell receptor beta chain was recovered during a study of technical replicates of blood from a handful of donors. Assay used: immunoSEQ multiplex PCR; TCRdb lists only in-frame clones, some missing. There are about 74,000 clones in the sample; about 95% occur only once, and roughly 0.26% lies in the top ten. The CDR3 is 13 amino acids. Germline V lookup: CDR1 SGHDT, CDR2 YYEEEE. V was pared by 2 bases and J by 6 bases, with 9 bases between. Sample: T cells isolated from PBMCs. This chain joins TRBV5-6 and TRBJ1-5, with D perhaps matching TRBD1 (6 bases). This TCR was recovered from a human donor in good health. The CDR3 nucleotides read TGTGCCAGCAGCTTTGGGGGCGCTCAGCCCCAGCATTTT. Translating gives CASSFGGAQPQHF.